The 5 T cell receptor beta chains given below trace back to one sample, sequenced in a study of shared clonotypes between healthy human individuals. The repertoire was sequenced with immunoSEQ multiplex PCR; TCRdb's copy has only in-frame clones and lacks some. The table lists 550,000 to 600,000 clones, roughly four fifths of them singletons. Specimen: PBMCs. Receptors were obtained from a middle-aged woman in good health. Some clones in this sample may be carry-over from other donors' samples.

The chain carries TRBV5-1 and TRBJ1-2; D is undetermined. The length of the CDR3 is 14 residues. Germline CDR1 reads SGHRS; CDR2 reads YFSETQ. Trimming left V 0 bases short and J 7 bases short, with 13 bases between. The CDR3 loop is CASSLVLGSGGYTF. The CDR3 DNA reads as TGCGCCAGCAGCTTGGTTCTGGGTTCGGGTGGCTACACCTTC.

The chain uses TRBV6-6 and TRBJ1-5, with D tentatively TRBD1 (6 bases). From germline, CDR1 is MNHNY and CDR2 SVGAGI (reference sequence). This CDR3 comprises 14 residues. The germline V and J ends were trimmed by 7 bases and 4 bases, with 14 bases remaining between them. The CDR3 loop reads CASMSIQGNQPQHF. CDR3 DNA: TGTGCCAGCATGTCAATTCAGGGGAATCAGCCCCAGCATTTT.

This chain uses TRBV30 with TRBJ2-7; D is perhaps TRBD2 (6 bases). The CDR3 totals 11 residues. Per germline, CDR1 GTSNPN and CDR2 SVGIG (reference sequence). V gave up 7 bases and J gave up 10 bases, with 17 bases separating them. CDR3 residues: CAFGGPGGQYF. The CDR3, as DNA: TGTGCCTTCGGGGGTCCCGGCGGACAGTACTTC.

V usage is TRBV13 and J usage is TRBJ2-1; TRBD2 might be the D (5 bases). The CDR3 covers 15 residues. Germline V lookup: CDR1 PRHDT, CDR2 FYEKMQ (reference sequence). Trimming stripped 5 bases from V and 4 bases from J, with 15 bases between. The chain's CDR3 is CASSPPAGMYNEQFF. CDR3 DNA: TGTGCCAGCAGCCCTCCGGCGGGTATGTACAATGAGCAGTTCTTC.

The chain carries TRBV28 and TRBJ2-7; 8 bases map to TRBD2. Trimming removed 8 bases from V and 3 bases from J; junction bases left unmatched: 3. Looked up from germline, CDR1 is MDHEN and CDR2 is SYDVKM. The CDR3 is made up of 12 amino acids. CDR3 protein: CASYTSGYEQYF. Here the CDR3 DNA reads TGTGCCAGCTATACTAGCGGCTACGAGCAGTACTTC.